One TCR beta chain is described in this entry. In the authors' methods: It was from reference gene primer amplification that nucleated cell counts were estimated. The table came from immunoSEQ multiplex PCR; TCRdb's copy has only in-frame clones and leaves some out. V and J calls and clone size are copied from that table; D and trimming were computed from the DNA. The sample carries under 45,000 clones, 78% recorded once. This sample is part of a study of blood T cell repertoires in COVID-19. Turning to the study itself: The study drew acute and convalescent COVID-19 samples from the United States, Italy and Spain.

Germline assignment: CDR1 LNHDA and CDR2 SQIVND (reference sequence). There are 14 residues in the CDR3. V was pared by 0 bases and J by 5 bases, with 10 bases between. The sequenced material came from peripheral blood. The receptor was isolated from a man between 60 and 75 years old with acute or convalescent COVID-19. The chain joins TRBV19 to TRBJ1-2; D gene uncertain. The CDR3 reads CASSIEGGAYGYTF. The CDR3 region has the DNA TGTGCCAGTAGTATAGAAGGCGGCGCATATGGCTACACCTTC.